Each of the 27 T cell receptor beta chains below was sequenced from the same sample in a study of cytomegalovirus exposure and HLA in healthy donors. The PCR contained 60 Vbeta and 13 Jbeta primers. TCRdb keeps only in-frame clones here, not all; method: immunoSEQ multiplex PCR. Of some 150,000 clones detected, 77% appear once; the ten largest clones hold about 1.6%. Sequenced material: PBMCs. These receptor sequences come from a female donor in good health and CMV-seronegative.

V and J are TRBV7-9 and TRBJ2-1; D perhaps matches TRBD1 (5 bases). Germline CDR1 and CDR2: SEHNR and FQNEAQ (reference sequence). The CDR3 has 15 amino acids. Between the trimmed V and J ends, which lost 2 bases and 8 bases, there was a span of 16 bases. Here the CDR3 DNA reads TGTGCCAGCAGCTTACCGCAGGGTGGCGTCGATGAGCAGTTCTTC. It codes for CASSLPQGGVDEQFF.

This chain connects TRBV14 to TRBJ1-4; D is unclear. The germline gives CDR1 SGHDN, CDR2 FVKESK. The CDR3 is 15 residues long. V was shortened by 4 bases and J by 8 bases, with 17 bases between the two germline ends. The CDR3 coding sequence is TGTGCCAGCAGCCCTTTAAACCGGGTTGGGGAAAAACTGTTTTTT. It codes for CASSPLNRVGEKLFF. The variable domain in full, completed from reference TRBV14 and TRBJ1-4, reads EAGVTQFPSHSVIEKGQTVTLRCDPISGHDNLYWYRRVMGKEIKFLLHFVKESKQDESGMPNNRFLAERTGGTYSTLKVQPAELEDSGVYFCASSPLNRVGEKLFFGSGTQLSVL.

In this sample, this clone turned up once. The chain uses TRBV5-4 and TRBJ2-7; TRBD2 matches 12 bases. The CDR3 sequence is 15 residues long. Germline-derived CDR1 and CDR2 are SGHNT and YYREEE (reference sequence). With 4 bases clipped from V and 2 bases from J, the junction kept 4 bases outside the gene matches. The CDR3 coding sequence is TGTGCCAGCAGCCTGACTAGCGGGGGCCCCTACGAGCAGTACTTC. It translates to CASSLTSGGPYEQYF. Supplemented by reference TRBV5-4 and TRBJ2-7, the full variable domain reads ETGVTQSPTHLIKTRGQQVTLRCSSQSGHNTVSWYQQALGQGPQFIFQYYREEENGRGNFPPRFSGLQFPNYSSELNVNALELDDSALYLCASSLTSGGPYEQYFGPGTRLTVT.

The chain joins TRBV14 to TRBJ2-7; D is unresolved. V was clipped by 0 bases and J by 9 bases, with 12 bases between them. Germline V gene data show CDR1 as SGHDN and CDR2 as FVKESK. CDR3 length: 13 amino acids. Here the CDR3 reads CASSQDRVERQYF. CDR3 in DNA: TGTGCCAGCAGCCAAGATAGAGTTGAAAGGCAGTACTTC.

CDR3 nucleotide sequence: TGTGCCAGCAGTTCTACGCCCTACGAGCAGTACTTC. This codes for CASSSTPYEQYF. This rearrangement joins TRBV27 to TRBJ2-7; no definite D call. The germline gives CDR1 MNHEY, CDR2 SMNVEV (reference sequence). This CDR3 comprises 12 residues. V lost 4 bases to trimming and J lost 2 bases, with 6 bases between them.

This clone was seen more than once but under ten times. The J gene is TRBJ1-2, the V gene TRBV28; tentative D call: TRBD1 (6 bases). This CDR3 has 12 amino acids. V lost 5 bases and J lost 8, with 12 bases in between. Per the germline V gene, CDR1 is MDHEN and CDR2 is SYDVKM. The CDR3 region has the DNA TGTGCCAGCAGTGGGGACATTTGGGGCTACACCTTC. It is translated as CASSGDIWGYTF.

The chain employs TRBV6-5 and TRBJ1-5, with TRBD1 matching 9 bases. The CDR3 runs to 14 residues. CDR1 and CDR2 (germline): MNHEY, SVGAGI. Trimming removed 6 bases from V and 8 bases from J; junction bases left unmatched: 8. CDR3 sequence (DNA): TGTGCCAGCAGAGGAGTGGGACAGGGAGAGCCCCAGCATTTT. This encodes CASRGVGQGEPQHF.

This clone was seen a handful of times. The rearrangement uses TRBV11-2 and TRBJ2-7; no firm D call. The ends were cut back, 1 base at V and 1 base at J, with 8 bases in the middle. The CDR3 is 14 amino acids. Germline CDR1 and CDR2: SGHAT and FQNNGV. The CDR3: CASSLAPESYEQYF. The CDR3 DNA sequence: TGTGCCAGCAGCTTAGCTCCGGAGTCCTACGAGCAGTACTTC.

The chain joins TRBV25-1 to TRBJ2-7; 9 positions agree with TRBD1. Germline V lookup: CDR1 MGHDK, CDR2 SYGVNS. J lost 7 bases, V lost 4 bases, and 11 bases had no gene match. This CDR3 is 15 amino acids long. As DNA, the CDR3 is TGTGCCAGCAGTGGTGAGCCTACAGGGGGCTGGGAGCAGTACTTC. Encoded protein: CASSGEPTGGWEQYF.

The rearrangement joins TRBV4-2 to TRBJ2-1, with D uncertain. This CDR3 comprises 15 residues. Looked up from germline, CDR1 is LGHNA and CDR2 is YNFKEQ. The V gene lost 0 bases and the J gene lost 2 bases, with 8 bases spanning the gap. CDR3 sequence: CASSQDSVAYNEQFF. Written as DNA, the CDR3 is TGTGCCAGCAGCCAAGATTCGGTGGCCTACAATGAGCAGTTCTTC.

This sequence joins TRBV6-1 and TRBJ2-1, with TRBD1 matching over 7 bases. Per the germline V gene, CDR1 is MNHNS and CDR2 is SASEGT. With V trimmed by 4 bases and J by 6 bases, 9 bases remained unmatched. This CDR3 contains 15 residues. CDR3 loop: CASSGSQGFSNEQFF. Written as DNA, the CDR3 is TGTGCCAGCAGTGGGTCACAGGGGTTTAGCAATGAGCAGTTCTTC.

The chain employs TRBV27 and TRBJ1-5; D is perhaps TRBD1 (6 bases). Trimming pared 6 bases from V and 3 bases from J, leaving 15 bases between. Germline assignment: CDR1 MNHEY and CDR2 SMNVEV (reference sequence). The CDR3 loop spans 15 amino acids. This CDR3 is CASRTFDRPNQPQHF. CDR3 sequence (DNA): TGTGCCAGCAGAACCTTCGACAGGCCCAATCAGCCCCAGCATTTT.

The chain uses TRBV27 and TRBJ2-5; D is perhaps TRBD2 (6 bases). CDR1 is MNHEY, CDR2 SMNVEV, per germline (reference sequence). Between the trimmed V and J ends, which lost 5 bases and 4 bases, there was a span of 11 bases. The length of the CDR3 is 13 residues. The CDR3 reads CASSNGLRETQYF. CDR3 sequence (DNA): TGTGCCAGCAGTAACGGACTACGAGAGACCCAGTACTTC.

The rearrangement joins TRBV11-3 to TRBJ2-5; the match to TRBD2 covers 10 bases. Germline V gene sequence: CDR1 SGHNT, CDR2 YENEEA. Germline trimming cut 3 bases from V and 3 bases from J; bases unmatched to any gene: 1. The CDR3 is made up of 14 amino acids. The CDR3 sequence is CASSLSGREETQYF. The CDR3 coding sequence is TGTGCCAGCAGCTTGAGCGGGAGGGAAGAGACCCAGTACTTC. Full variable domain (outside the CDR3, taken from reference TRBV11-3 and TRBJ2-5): EAGVVQSPRYKIIEKKQPVAFWCNPISGHNTLYWYLQNLGQGPELLIRYENEEAVDDSQLPKDRFSAERLKGVDSTLKIQPAELGDSAVYLCASSLSGREETQYFGPGTRLLVL.

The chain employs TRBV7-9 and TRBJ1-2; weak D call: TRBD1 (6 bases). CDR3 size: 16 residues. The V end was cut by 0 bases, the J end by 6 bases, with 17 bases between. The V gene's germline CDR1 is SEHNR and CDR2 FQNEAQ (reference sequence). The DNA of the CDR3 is TGTGCCAGCAGCTTAGCGTCAGGGGCCTCCTCGAATGGCTACACCTTC. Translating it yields CASSLASGASSNGYTF. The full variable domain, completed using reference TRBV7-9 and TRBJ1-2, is DTGVSQNPRHKITKRGQNVTFRCDPISEHNRLYWYRQTLGQGPEFLTYFQNEAQLEKSRLLSDRFSAERPKGSFSTLEIQRTEQGDSAMYLCASSLASGASSNGYTFGSGTRLTVV.

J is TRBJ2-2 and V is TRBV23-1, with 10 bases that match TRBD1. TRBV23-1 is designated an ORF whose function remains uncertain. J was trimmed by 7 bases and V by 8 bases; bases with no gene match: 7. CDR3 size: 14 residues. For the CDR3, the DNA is TGCGCCAGCCCCGGGACAGGGGAATTCGGGGAGCTGTTTTTT. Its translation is CASPGTGEFGELFF.

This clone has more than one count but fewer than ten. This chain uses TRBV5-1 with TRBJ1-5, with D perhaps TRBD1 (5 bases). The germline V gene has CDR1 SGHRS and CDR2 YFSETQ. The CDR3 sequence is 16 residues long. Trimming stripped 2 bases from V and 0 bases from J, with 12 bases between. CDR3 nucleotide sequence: TGCGCCAGCAGCTTAGGATGGGGGGGTAGCAATCAGCCCCAGCATTTT. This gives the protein CASSLGWGGSNQPQHF.

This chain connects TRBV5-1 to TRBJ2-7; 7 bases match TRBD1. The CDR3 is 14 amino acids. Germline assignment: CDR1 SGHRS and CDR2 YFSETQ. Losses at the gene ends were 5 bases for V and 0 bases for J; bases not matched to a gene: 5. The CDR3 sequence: CASSLQGNSYEQYF. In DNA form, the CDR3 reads TGCGCCAGCAGTCTACAGGGGAACTCCTACGAGCAGTACTTC. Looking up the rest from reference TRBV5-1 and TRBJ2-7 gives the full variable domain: KAGVTQTPRYLIKTRGQQVTLSCSPISGHRSVSWYQQTPGQGLQFLFEYFSETQRNKGNFPGRFSGRQFSNSRSEMNVSTLELGDSALYLCASSLQGNSYEQYFGPGTRLTVT.

CDR3 loop: CASSSSGILNEQYF. In DNA, the CDR3 is TGCGCCAGCAGCAGTAGCGGGATATTAAACGAGCAGTACTTC. The V call is TRBV5-1, the J call TRBJ2-7; TRBD2 aligns across 8 bases. Looked up from germline, CDR1 is SGHRS and CDR2 is YFSETQ. CDR3 length: 14 residues. The V and J ends lost 4 bases and 5 bases, in that order; junction bases with no gene match: 8.

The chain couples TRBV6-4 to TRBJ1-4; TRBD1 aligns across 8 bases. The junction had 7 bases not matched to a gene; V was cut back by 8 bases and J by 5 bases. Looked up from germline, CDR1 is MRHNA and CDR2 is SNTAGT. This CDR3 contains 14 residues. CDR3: CASGQGRKNEKLFF. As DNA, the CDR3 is TGTGCCAGCGGACAGGGACGTAAGAATGAAAAACTGTTTTTT.

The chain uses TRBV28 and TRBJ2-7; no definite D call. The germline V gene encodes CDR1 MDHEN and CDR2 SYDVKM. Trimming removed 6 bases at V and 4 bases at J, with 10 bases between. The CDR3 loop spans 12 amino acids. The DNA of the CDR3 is TGTGCCAGCAGCGCGATTATTTACGAGCAGTACTTC. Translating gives CASSAIIYEQYF.

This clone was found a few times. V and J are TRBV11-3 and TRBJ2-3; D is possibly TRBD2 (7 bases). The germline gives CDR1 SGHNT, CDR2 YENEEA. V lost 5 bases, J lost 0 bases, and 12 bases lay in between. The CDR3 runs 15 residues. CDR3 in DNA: TGTGCCAGCAGCGAAGGGGGGGCTAGCACAGATACGCAGTATTTT. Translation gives CASSEGGASTDTQYF.

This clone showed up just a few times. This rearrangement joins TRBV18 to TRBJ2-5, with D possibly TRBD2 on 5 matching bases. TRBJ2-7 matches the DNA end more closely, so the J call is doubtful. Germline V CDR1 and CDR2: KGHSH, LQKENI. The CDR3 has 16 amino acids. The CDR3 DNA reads TGTGCCAGCTCACCACGGAACACTCGGGGTGGCGACGAGCAGTACTTC. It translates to CASSPRNTRGGDEQYF.

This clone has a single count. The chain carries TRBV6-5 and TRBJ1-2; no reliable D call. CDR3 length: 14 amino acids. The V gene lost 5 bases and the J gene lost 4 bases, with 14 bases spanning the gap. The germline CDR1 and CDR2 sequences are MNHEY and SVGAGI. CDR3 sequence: CASSHPGSFYGYTF. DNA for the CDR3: TGTGCCAGCAGTCATCCCGGGAGCTTCTATGGCTACACCTTC.

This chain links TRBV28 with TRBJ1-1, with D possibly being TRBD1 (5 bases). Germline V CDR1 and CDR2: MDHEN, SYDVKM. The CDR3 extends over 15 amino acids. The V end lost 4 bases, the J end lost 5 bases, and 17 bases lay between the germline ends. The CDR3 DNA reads TGTGCCAGCAGTTATCTCCAGGGCATGGGAACTGAAGCTTTCTTT. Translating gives CASSYLQGMGTEAFF.

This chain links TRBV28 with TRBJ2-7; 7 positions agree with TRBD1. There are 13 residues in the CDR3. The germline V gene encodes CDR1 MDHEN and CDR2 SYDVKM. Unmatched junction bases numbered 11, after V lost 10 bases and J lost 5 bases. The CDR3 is CATRTGNRDEQYF. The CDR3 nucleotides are TGTGCCACCAGGACAGGCAATCGTGACGAGCAGTACTTC. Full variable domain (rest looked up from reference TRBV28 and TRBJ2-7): DVKVTQSSRYLVKRTGEKVFLECVQDMDHENMFWYRQDPGLGLRLIYFSYDVKMKEKGDIPEGYSVSREKKERFSLILESASTNQTSMYLCATRTGNRDEQYFGPGTRLTVT.

Here the CDR3 DNA reads TGTGCCAGCAGGCAAAGACAGGGAAGATCACCCCTCCACTTT. Its translation: CASRQRQGRSPLHF. The chain combines TRBV6-5 with TRBJ1-6, with 7 bases identical to TRBD1. V shed 6 bases and J 10 bases; nucleotides not matched to a gene: 9. The CDR3 is 14 amino acids. The V gene's germline CDR1 is MNHEY and CDR2 SVGAGI.